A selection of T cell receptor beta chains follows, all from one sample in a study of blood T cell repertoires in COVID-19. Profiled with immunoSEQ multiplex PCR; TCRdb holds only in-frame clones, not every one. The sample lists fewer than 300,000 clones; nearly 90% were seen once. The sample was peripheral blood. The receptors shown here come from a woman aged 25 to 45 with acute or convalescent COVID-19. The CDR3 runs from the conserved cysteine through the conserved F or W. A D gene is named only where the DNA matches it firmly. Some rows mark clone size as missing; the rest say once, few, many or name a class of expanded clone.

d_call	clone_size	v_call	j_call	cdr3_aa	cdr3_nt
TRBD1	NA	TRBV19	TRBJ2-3	CASSRGTGDTDTQYF	TGTGCCAGTAGTAGAGGGACAGGTGACACAGATACGCAGTATTTT
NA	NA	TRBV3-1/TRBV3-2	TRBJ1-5	CASSQLLKRGSLGHQPQHF	TGTGCCAGCAGCCAATTACTCAAAAGGGGGTCTTTGGGTCATCAGCCCCAGCATTTT
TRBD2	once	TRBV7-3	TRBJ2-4	CASSPGLAGANIQYF	TGTGCCAGCAGCCCGGGACTAGCGGGAGCTAACATTCAGTACTTC
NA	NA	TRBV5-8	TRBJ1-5	CASSLGTANLNQPQHF	TGTGCCAGCAGCTTGGGGACAGCCAACCTCAATCAGCCCCAGCATTTT
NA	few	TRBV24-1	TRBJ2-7	CATSGRGLYEQYF	TGTGCCACCAGTGGCAGGGGTCTCTACGAGCAGTACTTC
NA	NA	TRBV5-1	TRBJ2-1	CASSSGERWENEQFF	TGCGCCAGCAGCTCAGGGGAGCGCTGGGAGAATGAGCAGTTCTTC
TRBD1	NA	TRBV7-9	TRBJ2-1	CASRASTGSYNEQFF	TGTGCCAGCCGTGCTTCGACAGGGTCCTACAATGAGCAGTTCTTC
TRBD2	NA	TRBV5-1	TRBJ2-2	CASSNGAGASTGELFF	TGCGCCAGCAGCAACGGAGCGGGAGCCTCGACCGGGGAGCTGTTTTTT
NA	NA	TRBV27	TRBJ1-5	CASSYLGNQPQHF	TGTGCCAGCAGTTATCTTGGCAATCAGCCCCAGCATTTT
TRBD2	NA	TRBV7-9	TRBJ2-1	CASSPRREGPHEQFF	TGTGCCAGCAGCCCTAGGCGGGAGGGCCCCCATGAGCAGTTCTTC
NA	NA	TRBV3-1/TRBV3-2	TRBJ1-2	CASSQSSGVYGYTF	TGTGCCAGCAGCCAATCCTCAGGGGTCTATGGCTACACCTTC
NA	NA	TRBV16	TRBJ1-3	CASSHPAQAGIPGNTIYF	TGTGCCAGCAGCCACCCAGCACAGGCCGGAATCCCTGGAAACACCATATATTTT
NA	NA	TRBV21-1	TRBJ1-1	CASSPRVLEAFF	TGTGCCAGCAGCCCACGGGTCCTCGAAGCTTTCTTT
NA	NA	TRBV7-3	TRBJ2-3	CASSTTRLDTQYF	TGTGCCAGCAGCACAACCCGACTAGATACGCAGTATTTT
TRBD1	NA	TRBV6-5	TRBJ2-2	CASSYYGQGGTGELFF	TGTGCCAGCAGTTACTATGGACAGGGGGGCACCGGGGAGCTGTTTTTT
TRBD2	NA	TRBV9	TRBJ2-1	CASSISGSSYNEQFF	TGTGCCAGCAGCATTAGCGGGAGCTCCTACAATGAGCAGTTCTTC
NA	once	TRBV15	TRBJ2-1	CATSRDPLYNEQFF	TGTGCCACCAGCAGAGATCCCCTTTACAATGAGCAGTTCTTC
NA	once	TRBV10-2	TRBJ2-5	CASSESTGRRETQYF	TGCGCCAGCAGTGAGTCAACCGGGAGAAGAGAGACCCAGTACTTC
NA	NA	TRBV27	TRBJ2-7	CASSLQGADSYEQYF	TGTGCCAGCAGTCTACAGGGCGCGGATTCCTACGAGCAGTACTTC
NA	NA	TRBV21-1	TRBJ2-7	CASSRDRDYEQYF	TGTGCCAGCAGCCGCGACAGGGACTACGAGCAGTACTTC
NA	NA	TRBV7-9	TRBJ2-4	CASSLGEAAKNIQYF	TGTGCCAGCAGCTTAGGGGAGGCAGCCAAAAACATTCAGTACTTC
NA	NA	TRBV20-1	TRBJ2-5	CSATGKETQYF	TGCAGTGCTACAGGGAAAGAGACCCAGTACTTC
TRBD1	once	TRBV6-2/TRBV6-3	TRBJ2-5	CASSYSRGPQETQYF	TGTGCCAGCAGTTACTCTAGGGGGCCTCAGGAGACCCAGTACTTC
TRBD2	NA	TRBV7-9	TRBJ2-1	CASSLAGGRVDNEQFF	TGTGCCAGCAGCTTAGCGGGCGGGAGGGTAGACAATGAGCAGTTCTTC
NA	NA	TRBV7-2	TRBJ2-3	CASSLDSGVADTQYF	TGTGCCAGCAGCTTAGATTCCGGGGTGGCAGATACGCAGTATTTT
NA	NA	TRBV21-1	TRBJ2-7	CASLGRREVRSYAYEQYF	TGTGCCAGCCTCGGTCGGCGGGAGGTTAGAAGTTACGCCTACGAGCAGTACTTC
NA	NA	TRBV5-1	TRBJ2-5	CASSSITRKLETQYF	TGCGCCAGCAGCTCAATTACTAGAAAACTCGAGACCCAGTACTTC